This T cell receptor (beta chain) was captured by sequencing in a study of identical twins. All donors were healthy, and all were Caucasian. MiXCR, run by TCRdb on the 5' RACE reads, gives a single entry per CDR3 protein. The data hold under 350,000 distinct CDR3 sequences, with roughly 8.6% observed a single time. There are a few counts of this clonotype. The CDR3 contains 15 residues. Between the trimmed V and J ends, which lost 3 bases and 0 bases, there was a span of 11 bases. In addition, the sample was reused for a study of yellow fever vaccine responses in identical twins.

The sequence was obtained from a woman aged 18-29 years in good health. This chain uses TRBV12-3 or TRBV12-4 with TRBJ1-1; D gene uncertain. Sequences were obtained from CD8+ T cells sorted from blood. The CDR3 bases are TGTGCCAGCAGTTTGTCGAGGTCCATGAACACTGAAGCTTTCTTT. This encodes CASSLSRSMNTEAFF.